The entry that follows covers one T cell receptor beta chain sequence. The antigen remains undetermined. This specimen comes from a study of cytomegalovirus exposure and HLA in healthy donors. Overall study findings and caveats: Analysis was carried out at a later point, and it linked a missense DCLRE1C variant to TCR beta V- and J-gene trimming.

Germline CDR1 and CDR2: MGHDK and SYGVNS. The CDR3 length is 16 residues. V shed 6 bases and J 2 bases; nucleotides not matched to a gene: 12. PCR amplification relied on 60 Vbeta primers (plus 13 Jbeta primers). Sequencing used immunoSEQ multiplex PCR; TCRdb keeps in-frame clones, though not all of them. The data show 95,000 to 150,000 clones, roughly 80% seen once. Sequences were obtained from PBMCs. The receptor was derived from a man aged 25-45 years in good health and CMV-seronegative. The genes are TRBV25-1 and TRBJ2-7, with 8 bases lining up with TRBD1. Written as DNA, the CDR3 is TGTGCCAGCAGGGGGTCCTTAGGACAGGGAACCTACGAGCAGTACTTC. This gives the protein CASRGSLGQGTYEQYF.